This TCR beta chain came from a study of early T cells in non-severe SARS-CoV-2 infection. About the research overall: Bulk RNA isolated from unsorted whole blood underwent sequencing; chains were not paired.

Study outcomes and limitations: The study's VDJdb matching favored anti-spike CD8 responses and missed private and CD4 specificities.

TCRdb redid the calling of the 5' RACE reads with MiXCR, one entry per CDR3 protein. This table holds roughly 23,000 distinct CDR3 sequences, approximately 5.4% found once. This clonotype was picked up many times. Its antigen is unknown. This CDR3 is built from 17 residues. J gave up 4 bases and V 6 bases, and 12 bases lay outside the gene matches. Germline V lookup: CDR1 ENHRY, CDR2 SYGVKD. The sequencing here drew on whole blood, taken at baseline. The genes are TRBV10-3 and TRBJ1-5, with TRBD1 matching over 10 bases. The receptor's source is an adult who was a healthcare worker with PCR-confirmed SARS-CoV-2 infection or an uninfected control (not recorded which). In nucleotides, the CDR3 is TGTGCCATCAGGGCCGGGACAGGGGACGGACATAATCAGCCCCAGCATTTT. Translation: CAIRAGTGDGHNQPQHF.